The present T cell receptor (beta chain) was sequenced within a study of OX40 agonist ivuxolimab in advanced cancers. Study overall: The study gave patients intravenous ivuxolimab at 0.01 to 10 mg/kg every 2 weeks.

Trimming stripped 0 bases from V and 1 base from J, with 6 bases between. This CDR3 contains 14 residues. The germline gives CDR1 SGHVS, CDR2 FQNEAQ. The method was immunoSEQ multiplex PCR; TCRdb's version includes in-frame clones alone and lacks a portion of them. The sample shows 34,000 or so clones, about four fifths of them seen only once. The origin of this receptor is an adult with an advanced solid tumor such as melanoma, head and neck, liver or kidney cancer. The genes are TRBV7-8 and TRBJ1-1; D uncertain. Source: CD4+ or CD8+ T cells sorted from blood, taken in a trial of the OX40 agonist ivuxolimab. CDR3 coding DNA: TGTGCCAGCAGCTTAGCAGAAGGGAACACTGAAGCTTTCTTT. Amino acids: CASSLAEGNTEAFF.